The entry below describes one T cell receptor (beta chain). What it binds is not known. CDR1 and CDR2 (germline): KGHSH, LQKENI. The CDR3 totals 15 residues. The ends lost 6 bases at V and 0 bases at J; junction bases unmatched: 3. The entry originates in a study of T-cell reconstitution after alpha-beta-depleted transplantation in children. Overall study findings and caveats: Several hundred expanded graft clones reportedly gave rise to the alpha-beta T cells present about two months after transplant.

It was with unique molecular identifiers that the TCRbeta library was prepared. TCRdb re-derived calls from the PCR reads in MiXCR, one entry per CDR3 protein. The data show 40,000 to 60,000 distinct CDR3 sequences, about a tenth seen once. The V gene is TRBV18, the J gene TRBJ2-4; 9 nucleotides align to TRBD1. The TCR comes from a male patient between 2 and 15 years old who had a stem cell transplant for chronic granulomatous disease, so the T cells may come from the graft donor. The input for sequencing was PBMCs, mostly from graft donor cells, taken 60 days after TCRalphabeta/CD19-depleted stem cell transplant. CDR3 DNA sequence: TGTGCCAGCTCGACAGGGGGGGGAGCCAAAAACATTCAGTACTTC. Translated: CASSTGGGAKNIQYF.